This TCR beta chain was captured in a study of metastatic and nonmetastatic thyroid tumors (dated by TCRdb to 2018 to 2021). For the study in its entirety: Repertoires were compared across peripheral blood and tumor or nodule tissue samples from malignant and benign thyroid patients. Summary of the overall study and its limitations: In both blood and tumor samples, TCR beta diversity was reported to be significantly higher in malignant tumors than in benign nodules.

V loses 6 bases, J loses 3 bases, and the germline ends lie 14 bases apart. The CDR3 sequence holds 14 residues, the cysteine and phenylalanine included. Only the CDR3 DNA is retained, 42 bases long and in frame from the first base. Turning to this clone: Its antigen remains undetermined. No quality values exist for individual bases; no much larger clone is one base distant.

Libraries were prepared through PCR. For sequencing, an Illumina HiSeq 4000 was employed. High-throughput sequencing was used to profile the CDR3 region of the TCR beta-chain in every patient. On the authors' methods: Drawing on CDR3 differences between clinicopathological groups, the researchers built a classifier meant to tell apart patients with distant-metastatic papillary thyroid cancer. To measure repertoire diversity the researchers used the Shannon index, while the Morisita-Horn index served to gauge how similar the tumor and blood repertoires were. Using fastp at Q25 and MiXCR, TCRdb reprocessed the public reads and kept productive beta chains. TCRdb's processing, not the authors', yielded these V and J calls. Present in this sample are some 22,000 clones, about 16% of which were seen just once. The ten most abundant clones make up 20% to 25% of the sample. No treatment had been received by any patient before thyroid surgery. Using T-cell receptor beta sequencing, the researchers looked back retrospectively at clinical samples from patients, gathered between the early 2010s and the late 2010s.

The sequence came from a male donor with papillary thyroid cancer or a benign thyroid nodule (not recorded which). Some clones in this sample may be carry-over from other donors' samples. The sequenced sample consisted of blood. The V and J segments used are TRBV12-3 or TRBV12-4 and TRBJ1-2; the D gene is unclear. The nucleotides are TGTGCCAGCAGCCCCCATCGACCAGACTATGGCTACACCTTC. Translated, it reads CASSPHRPDYGYTF.